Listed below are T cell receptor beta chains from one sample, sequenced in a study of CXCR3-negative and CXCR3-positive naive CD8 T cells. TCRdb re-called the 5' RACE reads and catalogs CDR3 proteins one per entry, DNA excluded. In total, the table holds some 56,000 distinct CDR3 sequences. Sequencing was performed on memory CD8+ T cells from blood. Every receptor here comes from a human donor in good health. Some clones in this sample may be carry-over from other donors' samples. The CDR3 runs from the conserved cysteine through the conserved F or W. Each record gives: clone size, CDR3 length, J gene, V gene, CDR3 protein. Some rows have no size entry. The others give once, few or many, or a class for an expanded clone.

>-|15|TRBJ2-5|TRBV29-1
CSVGRLAGVQETQYF
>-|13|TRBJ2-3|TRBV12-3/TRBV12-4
CASTPGATDTQYF
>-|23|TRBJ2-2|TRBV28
CASSFPDILNRQLAGAASGELFF
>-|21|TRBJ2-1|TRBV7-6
CASSLDLPASNRGGDKVEQFF
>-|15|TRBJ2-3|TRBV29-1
CSVQTRALGSDTQYF
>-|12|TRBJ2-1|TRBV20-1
CSARVQFNEQFF
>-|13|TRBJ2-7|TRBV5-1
CASSLAEGTEQYF
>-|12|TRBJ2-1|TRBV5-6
CASSSADLKQFF
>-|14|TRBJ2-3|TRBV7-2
CASSLVMGSDTQYF
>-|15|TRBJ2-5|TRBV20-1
CSARDGLAYQETQYF
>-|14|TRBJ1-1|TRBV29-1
CSVGVANMNTEAFF
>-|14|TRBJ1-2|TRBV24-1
CATSAGPRTYGYTF
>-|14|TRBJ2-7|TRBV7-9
CASSFPDRAYEQYF
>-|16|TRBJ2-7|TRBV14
CASSQEADRGPYEQYF
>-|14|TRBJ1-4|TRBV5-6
CTSSLGQQNEKLFF
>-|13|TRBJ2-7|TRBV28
CASSFMSSYEQYF
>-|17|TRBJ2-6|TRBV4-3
CASSQGIAVRGANVLTF
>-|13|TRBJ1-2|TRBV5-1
CASSLDGGAGPTF
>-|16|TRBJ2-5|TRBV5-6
CASSLASGGAGETQYF
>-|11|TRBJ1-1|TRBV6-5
CASSYGTEAFF
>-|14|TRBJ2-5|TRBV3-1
CASSQGDVQETQYF
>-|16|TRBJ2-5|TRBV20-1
CSAVSKTEILQETQYF
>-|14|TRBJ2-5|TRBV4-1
CASSSHEYEETQYF
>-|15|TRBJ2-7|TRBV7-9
CASSLGGADSYEQYF
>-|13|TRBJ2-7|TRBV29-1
CSVPGQRLYEQYF
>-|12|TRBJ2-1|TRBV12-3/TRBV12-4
CASSLAWSEQFF
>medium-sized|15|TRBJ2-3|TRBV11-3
CASSSPSGLTDTQYF
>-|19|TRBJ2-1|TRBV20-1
CSARDLEGGSGGPLNEQFF
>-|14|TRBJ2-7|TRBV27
CASSLKAEAYEQYF
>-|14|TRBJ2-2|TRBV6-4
CASSENSRAGELFF
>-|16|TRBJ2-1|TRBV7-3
CASSFGGASSYNEQFF
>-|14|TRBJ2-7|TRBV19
CASSIVGQNYEQYF
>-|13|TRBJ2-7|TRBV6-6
CASTHEGHYEQYF
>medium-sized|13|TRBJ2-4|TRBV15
CATSQGEQNIQYF
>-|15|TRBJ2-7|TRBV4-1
CASSQEGGVGDEQYF
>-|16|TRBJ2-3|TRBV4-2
CASSPTGRGFTDTQYF
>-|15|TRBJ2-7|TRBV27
CASSWSRGASYEQYF
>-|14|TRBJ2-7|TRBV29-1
CSVGGTGDINEQYF
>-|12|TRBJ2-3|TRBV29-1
CSVEPSDDTQYF
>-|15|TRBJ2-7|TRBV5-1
CASSESMYRTYEQYF
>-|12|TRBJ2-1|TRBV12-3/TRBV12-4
CASSATGIEQFF
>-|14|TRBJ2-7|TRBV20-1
CSAKPRTGVSEQYF
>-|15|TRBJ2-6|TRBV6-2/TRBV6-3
CASTPDGSGANVLTF
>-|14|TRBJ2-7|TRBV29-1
CSVEDRQGEYEQYF